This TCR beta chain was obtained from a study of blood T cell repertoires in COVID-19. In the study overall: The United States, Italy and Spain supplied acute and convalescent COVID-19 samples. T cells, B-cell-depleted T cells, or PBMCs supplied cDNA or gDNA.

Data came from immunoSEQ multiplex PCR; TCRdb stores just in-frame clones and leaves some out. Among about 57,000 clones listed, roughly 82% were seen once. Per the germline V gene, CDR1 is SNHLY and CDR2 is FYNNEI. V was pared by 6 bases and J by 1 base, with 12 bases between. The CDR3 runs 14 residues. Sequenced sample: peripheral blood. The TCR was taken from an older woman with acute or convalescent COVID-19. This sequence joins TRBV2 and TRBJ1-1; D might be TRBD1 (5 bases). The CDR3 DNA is TGTGCCAGCAGCCGAGGGGAGGCGAACACTGAAGCTTTCTTT. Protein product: CASSRGEANTEAFF.